The entry below gives a single T cell receptor (beta chain) sequence along with its context. The target antigen is unknown. The sample originates from a study of T cell repertoires in cytomegalovirus infection. TCRdb fed the reads into MiXCR, producing one record per CDR3 protein. The table shows fewer than 1,000,000 distinct CDR3 sequences, with 31% occurring only once. With 4 bases clipped from V and 5 bases from J, the junction kept 11 bases outside the gene matches. There are 16 residues in the CDR3. Germline V gene lookup returns CDR1 SGHRS and CDR2 YFSETQ. This sequence originates from a human donor in good health (CMV status not recorded). Some clones in this sample may be carry-over from other donors' samples. The V and J genes are TRBV5-1 and TRBJ1-1; 10 positions agree with TRBD1. Sample: cultured CD8+ T cells from PBMCs, taken from culture after CMV antigen stimulation. The chain's CDR3 is CASSPRGTGARTEAFF. The DNA for the CDR3 is TGCGCCAGCAGCCCGCGGGGGACAGGGGCGAGGACTGAAGCTTTCTTT.